These T cell receptor beta chains were read from a single sample in a study of CD8 T cells in Susac syndrome. TCRdb recomputed calls from the immunoSEQ multiplex PCR reads with MiXCR, one row per CDR3 protein. The top ten hold 0.093% of the sample, which has approximately 180,000 distinct CDR3 sequences, approximately 94% seen once. The sample was CD4+ T cells from PBMCs. The receptor set was obtained from a human donor with multiple sclerosis. The CDR3 runs from the conserved cysteine through the conserved F or W. The D gene is left open where the match is weak. Not every row has a clone size; where given, it reads once, few, many or a size class.

clone_size: NA; v_call: TRBV3-1; j_call: TRBJ2-1; d_call: TRBD2; cdr3_nt: TGTGCCAGCAGCCAAGTGGCGGGGGGGCTGTCGGGAAATGAGCAGTTCTTC; cdr3_aa: CASSQVAGGLSGNEQFF
clone_size: NA; v_call: TRBV7-2; j_call: TRBJ2-7; d_call: TRBD1; cdr3_nt: TGTGCCAGCAGCTTCGCCGGGACAGGGGTTTTCTTCGAGCAGTACTTC; cdr3_aa: CASSFAGTGVFFEQYF
clone_size: NA; v_call: TRBV29-1; j_call: TRBJ2-5; d_call: NA; cdr3_nt: TGCAGCGTTAGGTACCAAGAGACCCAGTACTTC; cdr3_aa: CSVRYQETQYF
clone_size: NA; v_call: TRBV25-1; j_call: TRBJ2-7; d_call: NA; cdr3_nt: TGTGCCAGCAGTGATTGGCAGGGAGGCGAGCAGTACTTC; cdr3_aa: CASSDWQGGEQYF
clone_size: NA; v_call: TRBV9; j_call: TRBJ2-5; d_call: NA; cdr3_nt: TGTGCCAGCAATCCCGGACCGCAAGAGACCCAGTACTTC; cdr3_aa: CASNPGPQETQYF
clone_size: NA; v_call: TRBV20-1; j_call: TRBJ1-1; d_call: NA; cdr3_nt: TGCAGTGCTACAGATCTGATCGCTGAAGCTTTCTTT; cdr3_aa: CSATDLIAEAFF
clone_size: NA; v_call: TRBV20-1; j_call: TRBJ1-1; d_call: TRBD1; cdr3_nt: TGCAGTGCTAGGAGAGGGGGCGGCACTGAAGCTTTCTTT; cdr3_aa: CSARRGGGTEAFF
clone_size: NA; v_call: TRBV5-6; j_call: TRBJ1-1; d_call: NA; cdr3_nt: TGTGCCAGCAGCTCTCCAGGGTTAGCGGCTGAAGCTTTCTTT; cdr3_aa: CASSSPGLAAEAFF
clone_size: NA; v_call: TRBV12-5; j_call: TRBJ1-5; d_call: TRBD1; cdr3_nt: TGTGCTAGTGCCTGGACAGGGGGTAATCAGCCCCAGCATTTT; cdr3_aa: CASAWTGGNQPQHF
clone_size: NA; v_call: TRBV11-2; j_call: TRBJ2-3; d_call: NA; cdr3_nt: TGTGCCAGCAGCTTGAGGAGATCAGATACGCAGTATTTT; cdr3_aa: CASSLRRSDTQYF
clone_size: NA; v_call: TRBV4-2; j_call: TRBJ2-5; d_call: NA; cdr3_nt: TGTGCCAGCAGCCCGGGGAGAAAAATCGGAGAGACCCAGTACTTC; cdr3_aa: CASSPGRKIGETQYF
clone_size: NA; v_call: TRBV7-9; j_call: TRBJ2-3; d_call: NA; cdr3_nt: TGTGCCAGCAGCCACGCGGCTCAGTTGTTTTCAGATACGCAGTATTTT; cdr3_aa: CASSHAAQLFSDTQYF
clone_size: NA; v_call: TRBV29-1; j_call: TRBJ1-1; d_call: NA; cdr3_nt: TGCAGCGGGAACTCGGGGGTGGACACTGAAGCTTTCTTT; cdr3_aa: CSGNSGVDTEAFF
clone_size: NA; v_call: TRBV5-1; j_call: TRBJ2-1; d_call: TRBD1; cdr3_nt: TGCGCCAGCAGCTCCTCGTGGGCAGGGGGCGGTGAGCAGTTCTTC; cdr3_aa: CASSSSWAGGGEQFF
clone_size: NA; v_call: TRBV7-9; j_call: TRBJ2-1; d_call: TRBD2; cdr3_nt: TGTGCCAGCAGCTCTCCCGTAGCGGGGGGACGGGGTGAGCAGTTCTTC; cdr3_aa: CASSSPVAGGRGEQFF
clone_size: NA; v_call: TRBV7-9; j_call: TRBJ1-4; d_call: NA; cdr3_nt: TGTGCCAGCAGCTTAGCGGGGTTTTACGAAAAACTGTTTTTT; cdr3_aa: CASSLAGFYEKLFF
clone_size: NA; v_call: TRBV29-1; j_call: TRBJ2-1; d_call: NA; cdr3_nt: TGCAGCGCCCTCGGACAGACGGTCAATGAGCAGTTCTTC; cdr3_aa: CSALGQTVNEQFF
clone_size: NA; v_call: TRBV4-3; j_call: TRBJ1-6; d_call: NA; cdr3_nt: TGCGCCAGCAGCCAAGATGGGGGGGCGCGAAAATCACCCCTCCACTTT; cdr3_aa: CASSQDGGARKSPLHF
clone_size: NA; v_call: TRBV20-1; j_call: TRBJ2-1; d_call: NA; cdr3_nt: TGCAGTGCACTAGACAATGAGCAGTTCTTC; cdr3_aa: CSALDNEQFF
clone_size: once; v_call: TRBV28; j_call: TRBJ1-5; d_call: NA; cdr3_nt: TGTGCCAGCATCGTCGGCAGAACGAGCAATCAGCCCCAGCATTTT; cdr3_aa: CASIVGRTSNQPQHF
clone_size: NA; v_call: TRBV20-1; j_call: TRBJ2-7; d_call: NA; cdr3_nt: TGCAGTGCTGGAAGAGCGGGACAGCCCACCTACGAGCAGTACTTC; cdr3_aa: CSAGRAGQPTYEQYF
clone_size: NA; v_call: TRBV3-1; j_call: TRBJ2-3; d_call: TRBD2; cdr3_nt: TGTGCCAGCAGCCCCCGACTAAGCGGGGGACCCACAGATACGCAGTATTTT; cdr3_aa: CASSPRLSGGPTDTQYF
clone_size: once; v_call: TRBV12-5; j_call: TRBJ2-5; d_call: NA; cdr3_nt: TGTGCTAGTGGTTTTGGGTCTTCCCAAGAGACCCAGTACTTC; cdr3_aa: CASGFGSSQETQYF
clone_size: NA; v_call: TRBV28; j_call: TRBJ2-1; d_call: NA; cdr3_nt: TGTGCCAGCAGTCCTCCCGGGATCTCCTACAATGAGCAGTTCTTC; cdr3_aa: CASSPPGISYNEQFF
clone_size: NA; v_call: TRBV4-3; j_call: TRBJ2-7; d_call: NA; cdr3_nt: TGCGCCAGCAGCCAACTTGGGGAAGGTTACGAGCAGTACTTC; cdr3_aa: CASSQLGEGYEQYF
clone_size: NA; v_call: TRBV7-3; j_call: TRBJ2-1; d_call: TRBD1; cdr3_nt: TGTGCCAGCAGCCACGACAGGGTCCGTGAGCAGTTCTTC; cdr3_aa: CASSHDRVREQFF
clone_size: NA; v_call: TRBV29-1; j_call: TRBJ1-2; d_call: NA; cdr3_nt: TGCAGCGTTGAACCGATACAAGCCCCCTATGGCTACACCTTC; cdr3_aa: CSVEPIQAPYGYTF
clone_size: NA; v_call: TRBV20-1; j_call: TRBJ2-7; d_call: NA; cdr3_nt: TGCAGTGCTAGACCACCGGGACTGCAGGTCCACGAGCAGTACTTC; cdr3_aa: CSARPPGLQVHEQYF
clone_size: NA; v_call: TRBV7-9; j_call: TRBJ2-1; d_call: NA; cdr3_nt: TGTGCCAGCAGTTCGTTTGGTGGCAATGAGCAGTTCTTC; cdr3_aa: CASSSFGGNEQFF
clone_size: NA; v_call: TRBV20-1; j_call: TRBJ2-7; d_call: TRBD2; cdr3_nt: TGCAGTGCTAGAGATCCCGGGACTAGCGGGGCCTACGAGCAGTACTTC; cdr3_aa: CSARDPGTSGAYEQYF
clone_size: NA; v_call: TRBV7-9; j_call: TRBJ2-1; d_call: NA; cdr3_nt: TGTGCCAGCAGCTTAGCGACCCACAATGAGCAGTTCTTC; cdr3_aa: CASSLATHNEQFF
clone_size: NA; v_call: TRBV20-1; j_call: TRBJ2-3; d_call: TRBD2; cdr3_nt: TGCAGTGCTCTCCCGGGACTAGCGGGGGGAAGCACAGATACGCAGTATTTT; cdr3_aa: CSALPGLAGGSTDTQYF
clone_size: NA; v_call: TRBV20-1; j_call: TRBJ1-5; d_call: NA; cdr3_nt: TGCAGTGCTAGAGGACAGAGCAATCAGCCCCAGCATTTT; cdr3_aa: CSARGQSNQPQHF
clone_size: NA; v_call: TRBV3-1; j_call: TRBJ2-5; d_call: TRBD1; cdr3_nt: TGTGCCAGCAGCCCTACTCAAGACAGGGCATTGGGAGAGACCCAGTACTTC; cdr3_aa: CASSPTQDRALGETQYF
clone_size: NA; v_call: TRBV19; j_call: TRBJ1-6; d_call: NA; cdr3_nt: TGTGCCAGTAACCCACAGGGATTTAATTCACCCCTCCACTTT; cdr3_aa: CASNPQGFNSPLHF
clone_size: NA; v_call: TRBV18; j_call: TRBJ2-7; d_call: TRBD2; cdr3_nt: TGTGCCAGCTCGCGACTAGCGGAAGAGCAGTACTTC; cdr3_aa: CASSRLAEEQYF
clone_size: NA; v_call: TRBV5-1; j_call: TRBJ2-5; d_call: NA; cdr3_nt: TGCGCCAGCAGCTTAGGGACTTTCCAAGAGACCCAGTACTTC; cdr3_aa: CASSLGTFQETQYF
clone_size: NA; v_call: TRBV6-6; j_call: TRBJ2-7; d_call: NA; cdr3_nt: TGTGCCAGCAGTTACGGTGTCTATTCCTACGAGCAGTACTTC; cdr3_aa: CASSYGVYSYEQYF
clone_size: once; v_call: TRBV15; j_call: TRBJ1-1; d_call: TRBD1; cdr3_nt: TGTGCCACCAGCACCCATTCCGGGACAGCCGAAGCTTTCTTT; cdr3_aa: CATSTHSGTAEAFF
clone_size: NA; v_call: TRBV5-6; j_call: TRBJ2-5; d_call: TRBD1; cdr3_nt: TGTGCCAGCAGCTGGGACAGGGTCCGGGTCGGGACCCAGTACTTC; cdr3_aa: CASSWDRVRVGTQYF
clone_size: few; v_call: TRBV7-9; j_call: TRBJ1-1; d_call: TRBD1; cdr3_nt: TGTGCCAGCAGCCCAGGCCGACAGGGAGCTTTCTTT; cdr3_aa: CASSPGRQGAFF
clone_size: NA; v_call: TRBV29-1; j_call: TRBJ2-5; d_call: NA; cdr3_nt: TGCAGCGGATCGGGCAGGGTACAAGAGACCCAGTACTTC; cdr3_aa: CSGSGRVQETQYF
clone_size: once; v_call: TRBV30; j_call: TRBJ1-5; d_call: TRBD1; cdr3_nt: TGTGCCTGGAGAACAGGGGGATTGGATCAGCCCCAGCATTTT; cdr3_aa: CAWRTGGLDQPQHF
clone_size: NA; v_call: TRBV10-3; j_call: TRBJ1-2; d_call: TRBD1; cdr3_nt: TGTGCCATCACGGGACAGAACTATGGCTACACCTTC; cdr3_aa: CAITGQNYGYTF
clone_size: NA; v_call: TRBV20-1; j_call: TRBJ2-1; d_call: NA; cdr3_nt: TGCAGTGCTAGAGATCCAAAGAGGGTCAATGAGCAGTTCTTC; cdr3_aa: CSARDPKRVNEQFF
clone_size: NA; v_call: TRBV12-3/TRBV12-4; j_call: TRBJ1-2; d_call: NA; cdr3_nt: TGTGCCAGCGGTGTGGACGGATTTTATGGCTACACCTTC; cdr3_aa: CASGVDGFYGYTF
clone_size: NA; v_call: TRBV6-2/TRBV6-3; j_call: TRBJ2-7; d_call: NA; cdr3_nt: TGTGCCAGCAGGCCCGTAGAGACAGCCCGATATTCCTACGAGCAGTACTTC; cdr3_aa: CASRPVETARYSYEQYF
clone_size: NA; v_call: TRBV30; j_call: TRBJ2-3; d_call: NA; cdr3_nt: TGTGCCTGGAGTGTAGATTATGCGGGATTGAGCACAGATACGCAGTATTTT; cdr3_aa: CAWSVDYAGLSTDTQYF